Listed below are T cell receptor beta chains from one sample, sequenced in a study of blood T cell repertoires in COVID-19. TCRdb keeps only in-frame clones here, not all; method: immunoSEQ multiplex PCR. The table lists tens of thousands of clones, 80% to 90% of them singletons. Sequenced: peripheral blood. All receptors come from an elderly woman with acute or convalescent COVID-19. The CDR3 runs from the conserved cysteine through the conserved F or W. D genes are given only for firm matches.

V	J	D	DNA	CDR3
TRBV2	TRBJ2-7	TRBD1	TGTGCCAGCAGCCGGACAGGATACTACGAGCAGTACTTC	CASSRTGYYEQYF
TRBV19	TRBJ2-3	TRBD2	TGTGCCAGTAGTATAACTAGCGTGGGCACAGATACGCAGTATTTT	CASSITSVGTDTQYF
TRBV2	TRBJ2-4	TRBD1	TGTGCCAGCAGGACAGGGGGGTCCAAAAACATTCAGTACTTC	CASRTGGSKNIQYF
TRBV10-3	TRBJ1-1	-	TGTGCCATCAGTGAGTCGACAGACGGAGCTTTCTTT	CAISESTDGAFF
TRBV29-1	TRBJ1-1	TRBD1	TGCAGCGTTGCAGGCAGGGGGCGGACTGAAGCTTTCTTT	CSVAGRGRTEAFF
TRBV6-5	TRBJ2-5	TRBD2	TGTGCCAGCAGCCGGGGGGGGTACCAAGAGACCCAGTACTTC	CASSRGGYQETQYF
TRBV15	TRBJ1-5	-	TGTGCCACCAGCAGAGACTACCGGGACTTTCAGCCCCAGCATTTT	CATSRDYRDFQPQHF
TRBV7-3	TRBJ2-1	TRBD1	TGTGCCAGCAGCTTAACAGGGACAGGGGCTGAAGGGCAGTTCTTC	CASSLTGTGAEGQFF
TRBV6-1	TRBJ2-7	TRBD1	TGTGCCAGCAGTGAAGCGCGGACAGGGGTGGGGTACGAGCAGTACTTC	CASSEARTGVGYEQYF
TRBV30	TRBJ1-4	TRBD1	TGTGCCTGGAGGCAGGGGGCAACTAATGAAAAACTGTTTTTT	CAWRQGATNEKLFF
TRBV11-2	TRBJ2-5	TRBD1	TGTGCCAGCAGCTTAGGACAGGGTGAGGAGACCCAGTACTTC	CASSLGQGEETQYF
TRBV30	TRBJ1-2	-	TGTGCCCTGGACAGTTATAACTATGGCTACACCTTC	CALDSYNYGYTF
TRBV10-3	TRBJ1-4	-	TGTGCCATCAGTGAACAGGGAAGGGGTGAAAAACTGTTTTTT	CAISEQGRGEKLFF
TRBV7-2	TRBJ2-1	-	TGTGCCAGCAGCTGGGTCCTCGGGGGTGGCTACAATGAGCAGTTCTTC	CASSWVLGGGYNEQFF
TRBV19	TRBJ2-1	TRBD2	TGTGCCAGTAGTATTTCCGGGACTAGCGGGGGGGGACATGAGCAGTTCTTC	CASSISGTSGGGHEQFF
TRBV5-4	TRBJ1-1	-	TGTGCCAGCAGCTCCAACCCGACAGCGAACACTGAAGCTTTCTTT	CASSSNPTANTEAFF
TRBV18	TRBJ2-7	-	TGTGCCAGCTCCCTATGGCAGGGGCCCTACGAGCAGTACTTC	CASSLWQGPYEQYF
TRBV19	TRBJ2-5	-	TGTGCCAGTAGTATATTCGACAGTCAAGAGACCCAGTACTTC	CASSIFDSQETQYF
TRBV19	TRBJ2-1	TRBD2	TGTGCCAGTAGTCCCGCTGGGCGGGAGGGCCGCGATGAGCAGTTCTTC	CASSPAGREGRDEQFF
TRBV19	TRBJ2-3	TRBD2	TGTGCCAGTAGTCCCAGGACTAGCGGGGGCCAGAGCACAGATACGCAGTATTTT	CASSPRTSGGQSTDTQYF
TRBV30	TRBJ2-2	-	TGTGCCTGGAGTGTACTGCGGGGTAGCAGGGCCGGGGAGCTGTTTTTT	CAWSVLRGSRAGELFF
TRBV5-1	TRBJ2-3	-	TGCGCCAGCAGCTTAGGAGGGTCTAGCACAGATACGCAGTATTTT	CASSLGGSSTDTQYF
TRBV19	TRBJ1-6	-	TGTGCCAGTAGTATGAGAGGGGAGGTTAATTCACCCCTCCACTTT	CASSMRGEVNSPLHF
TRBV5-4	TRBJ2-1	TRBD2	TGTGCCAGCAGCGGGGCGGGGGACCCTTACAATGAGCAGTTCTTC	CASSGAGDPYNEQFF